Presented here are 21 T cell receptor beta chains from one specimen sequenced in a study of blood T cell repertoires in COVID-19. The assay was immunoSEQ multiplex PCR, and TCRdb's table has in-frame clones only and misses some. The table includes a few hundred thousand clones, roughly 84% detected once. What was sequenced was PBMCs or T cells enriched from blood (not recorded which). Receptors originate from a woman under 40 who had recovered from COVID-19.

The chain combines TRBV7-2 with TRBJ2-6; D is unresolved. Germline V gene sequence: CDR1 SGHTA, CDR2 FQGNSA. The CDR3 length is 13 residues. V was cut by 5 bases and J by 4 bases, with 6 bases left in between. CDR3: CASSPLGANVLTF. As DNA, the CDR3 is TGTGCCAGCAGCCCCCTCGGGGCCAACGTCCTGACTTTC.

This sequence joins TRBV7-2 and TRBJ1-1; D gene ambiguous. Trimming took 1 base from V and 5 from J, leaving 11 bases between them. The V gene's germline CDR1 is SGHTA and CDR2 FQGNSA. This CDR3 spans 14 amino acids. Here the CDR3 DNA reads TGTGCCAGCAGCTTAGTCGAGAGGGAAACTGAAGCTTTCTTT. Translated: CASSLVERETEAFF.

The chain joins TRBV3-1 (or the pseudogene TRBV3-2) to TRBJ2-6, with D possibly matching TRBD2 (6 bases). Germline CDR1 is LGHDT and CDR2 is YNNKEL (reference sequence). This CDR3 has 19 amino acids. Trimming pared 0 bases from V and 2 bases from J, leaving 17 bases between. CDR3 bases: TGTGCCAGCAGCCAAGATGAAAGGAGGGGCTCAACTGGGGCCAACGTCCTGACTTTC. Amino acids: CASSQDERRGSTGANVLTF.

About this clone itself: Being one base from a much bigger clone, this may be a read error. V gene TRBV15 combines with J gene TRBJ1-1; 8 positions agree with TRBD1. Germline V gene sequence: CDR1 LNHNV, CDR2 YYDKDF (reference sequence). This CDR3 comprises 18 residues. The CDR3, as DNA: TGTGCCACCAGCAGTACCAAAATCGATGACAGGGGTCACACTAAAGCTTTCTTT. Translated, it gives CATSSTKIDDRGHTKAFF.

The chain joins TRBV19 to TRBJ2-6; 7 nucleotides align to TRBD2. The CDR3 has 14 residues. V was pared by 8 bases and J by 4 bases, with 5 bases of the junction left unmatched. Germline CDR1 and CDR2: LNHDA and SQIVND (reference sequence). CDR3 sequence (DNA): TGTGCCAGTGGGAGGGTTGGCGGGGCCAACGTCCTGACTTTC. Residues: CASGRVGGANVLTF.

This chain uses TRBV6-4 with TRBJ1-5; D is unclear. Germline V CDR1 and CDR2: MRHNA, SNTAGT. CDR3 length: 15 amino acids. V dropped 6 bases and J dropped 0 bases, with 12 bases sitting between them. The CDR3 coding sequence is TGTGCCAGCAGATTACAGCCTAATAGCAATCAGCCCCAGCATTTT. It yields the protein CASRLQPNSNQPQHF.

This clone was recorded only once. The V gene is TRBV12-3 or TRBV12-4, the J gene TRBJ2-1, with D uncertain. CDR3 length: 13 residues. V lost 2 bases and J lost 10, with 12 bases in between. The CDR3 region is CASSLMGPVEQFF. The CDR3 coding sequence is TGTGCCAGCAGTTTAATGGGCCCCGTAGAGCAGTTCTTC.

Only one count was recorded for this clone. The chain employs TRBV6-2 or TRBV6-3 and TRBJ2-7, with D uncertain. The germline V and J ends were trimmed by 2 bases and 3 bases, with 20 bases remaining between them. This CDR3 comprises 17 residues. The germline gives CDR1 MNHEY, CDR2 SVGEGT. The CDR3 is CASSYSIGQAFYYEQYF. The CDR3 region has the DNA TGTGCCAGCAGTTACAGTATTGGGCAGGCGTTCTACTACGAGCAGTACTTC.

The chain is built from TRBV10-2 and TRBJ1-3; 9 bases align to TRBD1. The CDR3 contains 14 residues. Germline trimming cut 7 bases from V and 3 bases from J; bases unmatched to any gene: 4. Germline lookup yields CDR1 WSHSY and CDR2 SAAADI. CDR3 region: CASNTGGSGNTIYF. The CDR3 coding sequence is TGCGCCAGCAACACAGGGGGCAGTGGAAACACCATATATTTT.

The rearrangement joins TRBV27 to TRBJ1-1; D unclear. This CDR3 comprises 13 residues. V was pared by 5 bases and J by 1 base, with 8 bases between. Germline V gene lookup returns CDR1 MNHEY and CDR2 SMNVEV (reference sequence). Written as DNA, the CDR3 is TGTGCCAGCAGTATTCTCGGGAACACTGAAGCTTTCTTT. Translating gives CASSILGNTEAFF.

CDR3 in amino acids: CSVQGLLNTEAFF. Here the CDR3 DNA reads TGCAGCGTGCAGGGACTGCTGAACACTGAAGCTTTCTTT. The chain couples TRBV29-1 to TRBJ1-1; TRBD1 is a possible D gene (5 bases). Germline loops: CDR1 SQVTM, CDR2 ANQGSEA. There are 13 residues in the CDR3. The germline V and J ends were trimmed by 6 bases and 0 bases, with 11 bases remaining between them.

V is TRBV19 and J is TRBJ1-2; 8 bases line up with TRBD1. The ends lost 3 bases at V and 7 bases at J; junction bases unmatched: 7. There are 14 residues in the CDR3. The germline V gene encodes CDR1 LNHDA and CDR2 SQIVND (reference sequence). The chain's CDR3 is CASSIGSGGIGYTF. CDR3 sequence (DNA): TGTGCCAGTAGTATTGGCTCAGGGGGCATTGGCTACACCTTC.

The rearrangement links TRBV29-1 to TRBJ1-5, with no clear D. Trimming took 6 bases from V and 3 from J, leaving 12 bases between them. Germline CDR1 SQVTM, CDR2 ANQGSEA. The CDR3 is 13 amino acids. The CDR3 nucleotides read TGCAGCGTATCGACGGGTGACAATCAGCCCCAGCATTTT. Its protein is CSVSTGDNQPQHF.

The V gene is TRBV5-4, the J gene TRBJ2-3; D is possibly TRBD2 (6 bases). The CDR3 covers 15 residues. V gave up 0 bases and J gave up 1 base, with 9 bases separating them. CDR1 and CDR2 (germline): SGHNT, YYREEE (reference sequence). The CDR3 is CASSLAGGGTDTQYF. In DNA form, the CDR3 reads TGTGCCAGCAGCTTGGCCGGGGGAGGCACAGATACGCAGTATTTT. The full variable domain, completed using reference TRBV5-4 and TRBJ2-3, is ETGVTQSPTHLIKTRGQQVTLRCSSQSGHNTVSWYQQALGQGPQFIFQYYREEENGRGNFPPRFSGLQFPNYSSELNVNALELDDSALYLCASSLAGGGTDTQYFGPGTRLTVL.

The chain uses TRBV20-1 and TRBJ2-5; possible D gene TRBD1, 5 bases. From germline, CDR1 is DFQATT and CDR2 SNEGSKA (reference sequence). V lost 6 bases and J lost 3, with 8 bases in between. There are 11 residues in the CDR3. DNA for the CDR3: TGCAGTGCCGGACAAAAAGAGACCCAGTACTTC. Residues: CSAGQKETQYF.

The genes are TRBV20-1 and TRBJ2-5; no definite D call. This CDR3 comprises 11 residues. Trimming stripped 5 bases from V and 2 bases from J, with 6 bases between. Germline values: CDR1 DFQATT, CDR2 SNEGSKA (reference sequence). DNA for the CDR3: TGCAGTGCTCAACTTCAAGAGACCCAGTACTTC. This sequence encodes CSAQLQETQYF.

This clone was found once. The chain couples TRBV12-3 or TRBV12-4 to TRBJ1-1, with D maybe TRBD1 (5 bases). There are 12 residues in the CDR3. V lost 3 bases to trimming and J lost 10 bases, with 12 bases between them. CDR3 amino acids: CASSFGAGGAFF. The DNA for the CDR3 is TGTGCCAGCAGTTTCGGGGCGGGGGGAGCTTTCTTT.

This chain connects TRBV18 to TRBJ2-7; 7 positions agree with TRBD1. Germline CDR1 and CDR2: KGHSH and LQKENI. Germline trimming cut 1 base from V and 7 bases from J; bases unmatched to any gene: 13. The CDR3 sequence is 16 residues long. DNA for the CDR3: TGTGCCAGCTCACCACTCAACACAGGGGCATCGTCGGAGCAGTACTTC. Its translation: CASSPLNTGASSEQYF.

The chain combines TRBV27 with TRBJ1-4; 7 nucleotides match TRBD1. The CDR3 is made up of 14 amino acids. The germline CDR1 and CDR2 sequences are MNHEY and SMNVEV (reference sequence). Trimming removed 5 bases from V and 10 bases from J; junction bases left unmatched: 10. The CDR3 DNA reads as TGTGCCAGCAGTCAGCCCGACAGGGTTGGAAAACTGTTTTTT. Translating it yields CASSQPDRVGKLFF.

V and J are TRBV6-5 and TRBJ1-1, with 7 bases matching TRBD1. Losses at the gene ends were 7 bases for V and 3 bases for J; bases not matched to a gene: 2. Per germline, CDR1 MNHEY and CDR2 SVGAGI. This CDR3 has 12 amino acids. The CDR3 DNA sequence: TGTGCCAGCAAGCAGGGGGACACTGAAGCTTTCTTT. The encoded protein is CASKQGDTEAFF.

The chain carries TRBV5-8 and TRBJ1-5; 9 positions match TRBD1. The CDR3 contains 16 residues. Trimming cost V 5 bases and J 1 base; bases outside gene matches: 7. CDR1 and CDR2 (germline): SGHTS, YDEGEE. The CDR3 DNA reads TGTGCCAGCAGTTCTAGACAGGGGGTGAGCAATCAGCCCCAGCATTTT. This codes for CASSSRQGVSNQPQHF.